Following are 32 T cell receptor beta chains from one sample sequenced in a study of control samples from healthy donors and cancer patients. Sequenced by immunoSEQ multiplex PCR; TCRdb stores in-frame clones only, minus some. The profile covers 80,000 to 100,000 clones, with around 88% appearing a single time and around 14% taken by the ten largest. Sequencing was performed on blood. The receptors stem from a man in his thirties or forties in good health.

This rearrangement joins TRBV10-3 to TRBJ2-1; 14 bases line up with TRBD2. CDR1 ENHRY and CDR2 SYGVKD come from the germline V gene. This CDR3 has 16 residues. V lost 7 bases, J lost 1 base, and 3 bases stayed unmatched. The CDR3 sequence is CAIMGTSGSSYNEQFF. The DNA of the CDR3 is TGTGCCATCATGGGGACTAGCGGGAGTTCCTACAATGAGCAGTTCTTC.

This clone was detected only once. The chain is built from TRBV5-6 and TRBJ2-7, with 15 bases matching TRBD2. Per the germline V gene, CDR1 is SGHDT and CDR2 is YYEEEE. The CDR3 consists of 18 residues. Trimming took 4 bases from V and 6 from J; bases not matched to a gene: 14. The CDR3 spells CASSLRTSGRAVSLEQYF. In nucleotides, the CDR3 is TGTGCCAGCAGCCTAAGGACTAGCGGGAGGGCCGTCTCGCTCGAGCAGTACTTC.

The chain is built from TRBV6-5 and TRBJ2-4, with 8 bases matching TRBD1. Unmatched junction bases numbered 10, after V lost 4 bases and J lost 8 bases. The CDR3 runs 15 residues. Germline V lookup: CDR1 MNHEY, CDR2 SVGAGI. CDR3 amino acids: CASSSPRTGYDIQYF. As DNA, the CDR3 is TGTGCCAGCAGTTCCCCGAGGACAGGGTACGACATTCAGTACTTC.

The chain joins TRBV21-1 to TRBJ2-3; the listed D gene, TRBD2, was not tested against the DNA. TRBV21-1 counts as a pseudogene. CDR3 length: 19 residues. Here the CDR3 reads CASSKVLASGRVLTDTQYF. For the CDR3, the DNA is TGTGCCAGCAGCAAAGTGCTTGCTAGCGGGAGGGTCCTCACAGATACGCAGTATTTT.

The CDR3 region is CASSFMGGINQPQHF. The CDR3 DNA reads as TGTGCCAGCAGTTTCATGGGGGGTATCAATCAGCCCCAGCATTTT. The rearrangement joins TRBV28 to TRBJ1-5; a weak D match, TRBD1 (5 bases). V was cut by 3 bases and J by 3 bases, with 12 bases left in between. CDR1 is MDHEN, CDR2 SYDVKM, per germline. This CDR3 has 15 residues. Together with reference TRBV28 and TRBJ1-5, the CDR3 gives the full variable domain: DVKVTQSSRYLVKRTGEKVFLECVQDMDHENMFWYRQDPGLGLRLIYFSYDVKMKEKGDIPEGYSVSREKKERFSLILESASTNQTSMYLCASSFMGGINQPQHFGDGTRLSIL.

The J gene is TRBJ2-1, the V gene TRBV20-1; D call uncertain. The V end was cut by 3 bases, the J end by 1 base, with 22 bases between. This CDR3 has 18 residues. The V gene's germline CDR1 is DFQATT and CDR2 SNEGSKA (reference sequence). The CDR3 nucleotides are TGCAGTGCTAGTGGTCTCGGAGATGGCACGGATTCCTACAATGAGCAGTTCTTC. It translates to CSASGLGDGTDSYNEQFF.

The gene calls are TRBV18 and TRBJ1-1, with D maybe TRBD1 (6 bases). Trimming removed 6 bases at V and 6 bases at J, with 17 bases between. This CDR3 comprises 14 residues. Germline V gene lookup returns CDR1 KGHSH and CDR2 LQKENI. CDR3 DNA: TGTGCCAGCTCTTTACAGGGTTTTACGGCTGAAGCTTTCTTT. Translated: CASSLQGFTAEAFF. Together with reference TRBV18 and TRBJ1-1, the CDR3 gives the full variable domain: NAGVMQNPRHLVRRRGQEARLRCSPMKGHSHVYWYRQLPEEGLKFMVYLQKENIIDESGMPKERFSAEFPKEGPSILRIQQVVRGDSAAYFCASSLQGFTAEAFFGQGTRLTVV.

The chain links TRBV5-4 to TRBJ2-1; D might be TRBD1 or TRBD2, each matching 6 bases. CDR3 length equals 13 residues. Germline V gene sequence: CDR1 SGHNT, CDR2 YYREEE (reference sequence). The ends were cut back, 5 bases at V and 6 bases at J, with 12 bases in the middle. The CDR3 is CASRGGTTNEQFF. The CDR3 DNA reads TGTGCCAGCAGGGGCGGGACAACCAATGAGCAGTTCTTC.

This chain joins TRBV28 and TRBJ1-2; maybe TRBD1 (6 bases). Germline CDR1 and CDR2: MDHEN and SYDVKM. Trimming cost V 4 bases and J 2 bases, with 14 bases left between them. This CDR3 region has 15 residues. CDR3 region: CASSWVWGGNYGYTF. The CDR3 region has the DNA TGTGCCAGCAGTTGGGTCTGGGGGGGCAACTATGGCTACACCTTC.

The chain has TRBV12-3 or TRBV12-4 and TRBJ1-1, with 7 bases that match TRBD1. The CDR3 has 13 residues. Germline trimming cut 7 bases from V and 4 bases from J; bases unmatched to any gene: 6. Here the CDR3 DNA reads TGTGCCAGCACCCTAACAGGGGTCACTGAAGCTTTCTTT. Protein: CASTLTGVTEAFF.

The rearrangement joins TRBV5-6 to TRBJ2-1, with D possibly being TRBD1 (6 bases). Deletions cut 4 bases from V and 10 bases from J, with 15 bases between. The CDR3 extends over 13 amino acids. CDR1 is SGHDT, CDR2 YYEEEE, per germline. As DNA, the CDR3 is TGTGCCAGCAGCCAAGCCCAGGGGTTGGAGCAGTTCTTC. It is translated as CASSQAQGLEQFF. Filled out from reference TRBV5-6 and TRBJ2-1, the complete variable domain reads DAGVTQSPTHLIKTRGQQVTLRCSPKSGHDTVSWYQQALGQGPQFIFQYYEEEERQRGNFPDRFSGHQFPNYSSELNVNALLLGDSALYLCASSQAQGLEQFFGPGTRLTVL.

The chain recombines TRBV5-4 with TRBJ2-7; D is undetermined. Germline loops: CDR1 SGHNT, CDR2 YYREEE (reference sequence). CDR3 length equals 13 residues. The ends were cut back, 4 bases at V and 0 bases at J, with 8 bases in the middle. The CDR3 region is CASSSQPSYEQYF. Here the CDR3 DNA reads TGTGCCAGCAGCAGCCAGCCCTCCTACGAGCAGTACTTC.

The rearrangement uses TRBV20-1 and TRBJ1-1; D gene uncertain. The CDR3 has 13 residues. V shed 3 bases and J shed 3 bases, with 11 bases lying between them. Germline CDR1 is DFQATT and CDR2 is SNEGSKA (reference sequence). CDR3 in DNA: TGCAGTGCTAGTCCCGGGGAGGACACTGAAGCTTTCTTT. Translated, it gives CSASPGEDTEAFF.

This chain uses TRBV6-1 with TRBJ1-1; possibly TRBD1 for D (5 bases). Trimming stripped 3 bases from V and 4 bases from J, with 12 bases between. Germline V gives CDR1 MNHNS, CDR2 SASEGT. The CDR3 length is 14 residues. The CDR3 protein is CASSDRRGGTEAFF. The CDR3 region has the DNA TGTGCCAGCAGTGATCGTCGGGGGGGCACTGAAGCTTTCTTT.

The gene calls are TRBV6-4 and TRBJ1-6; unclear D gene. The CDR3 sequence is 14 residues long. Germline V gene lookup returns CDR1 MRHNA and CDR2 SNTAGT. Trimming pared 3 bases from V and 7 bases from J, leaving 10 bases between. Written as DNA, the CDR3 is TGTGCCAGCAGTGAAGGCATAGTAAATTCACCCCTCCACTTT. Amino acid sequence: CASSEGIVNSPLHF.

V and J are TRBV19 and TRBJ2-6; D possibly corresponds to TRBD1 (6 bases). The CDR3 is made up of 17 amino acids. Trimming cost V 5 bases and J 1 base, with 15 bases left between them. Per germline, CDR1 LNHDA and CDR2 SQIVND (reference sequence). As DNA, the CDR3 is TGTGCCAGTAGTGTCGGCAGGGGTTTGTCTGGGGCCAACGTCCTGACTTTC. It is translated as CASSVGRGLSGANVLTF.

This chain links TRBV7-6 with TRBJ1-1, with 7 bases that match TRBD1. Germline CDR1 and CDR2: SGHVS and FNYEAQ. After removal of 4 bases from V and 5 bases from J, the junction contained 4 bases not matched to a gene. CDR3 length: 13 residues. CDR3 bases: TGTGCCAGCAGCTCGGACAGGACAACTGAAGCTTTCTTT. Translated: CASSSDRTTEAFF.

The rearrangement uses TRBV7-9 and TRBJ1-2; no firm D call. CDR1 and CDR2 from the germline V gene are SEHNR and FQNEAQ (reference sequence). The V end was cut by 4 bases, the J end by 5 bases, with 14 bases between. The CDR3 is made up of 14 amino acids. The CDR3 region has the DNA TGTGCCAGCAGCTGGGCCCACCGAGGGTATGGCTACACCTTC. This sequence encodes CASSWAHRGYGYTF.

The chain couples TRBV11-2 to TRBJ2-2; D call uncertain. Deletions cut 5 bases from V and 0 bases from J, with 4 bases between. The germline CDR1 and CDR2 sequences are SGHAT and FQNNGV. The CDR3 spans 13 residues. The CDR3, as DNA: TGTGCCAGCAGCCCATCGAACACCGGGGAGCTGTTTTTT. It translates to CASSPSNTGELFF.

The chain couples TRBV10-1 to TRBJ2-7, with D maybe TRBD2 (5 bases). Germline V CDR1 and CDR2: WNHNN, SYGVQD (reference sequence). The CDR3 has 16 amino acids. Between the trimmed V and J ends, which lost 2 bases and 3 bases, there was a span of 17 bases. Here the CDR3 DNA reads TGCGCCAGCAGTGAGCCTACCTCGGGAATTGGCTACGAGCAGTACTTC. It is translated as CASSEPTSGIGYEQYF.

This clone was seen a single time. In DNA form, the CDR3 reads TGTGCCTGTCGACTTGACTCTGGAAACACCATATATTTT. This codes for CACRLDSGNTIYF. The chain joins TRBV30 to TRBJ1-3; no clear D. Trimming removed 6 bases at V and 0 bases at J, with 9 bases between. The CDR3 consists of 13 residues. CDR1 GTSNPN and CDR2 SVGIG come from the germline V gene (reference sequence).

This clone is a singleton in its sample. V gene TRBV19 combines with J gene TRBJ1-6; perhaps TRBD1 as D (5 bases). The CDR3 has 16 residues. V gave up 3 bases and J gave up 7 bases, with 16 bases separating them. Germline V gene data show CDR1 as LNHDA and CDR2 as SQIVND (reference sequence). DNA for the CDR3: TGTGCCAGTAGTATTAGCCGGGACGTGCTCAATTCACCCCTCCACTTT. Protein sequence: CASSISRDVLNSPLHF.

The chain recombines TRBV5-8 with TRBJ1-5; D possibly corresponds to TRBD1 (5 bases). V lost 2 bases and J 4 bases, leaving 22 bases between the germline ends. CDR1 SGHTS and CDR2 YDEGEE come from the germline V gene. CDR3 size: 18 residues. CDR3 sequence (DNA): TGTGCCAGCAGCTTCTATGCTAACAGGATAATTCCTAATCAGCCCCAGCATTTT. Its protein product is CASSFYANRIIPNQPQHF.

In this sample, this clone turned up once. Its ends do not fully match the called genes, so a read error is possible. This chain joins TRBV7-9 and TRBJ2-1; D is unclear. CDR3 length: 19 amino acids. Per germline, CDR1 SEHNR and CDR2 FQNEAQ (reference sequence). Here the CDR3 reads CASSSQTPVAPVFYNEQFF. The CDR3 DNA follows: TGTGCCAGCAGCTCACAAACACCGGTTGCGCCCGTTTTCTACAATGAACAGTTCTTC.

The chain has TRBV2 and TRBJ2-1; TRBD2 matches 8 bases. The CDR3 contains 14 residues. The germline CDR1 and CDR2 sequences are SNHLY and FYNNEI. The junction had 10 bases not matched to a gene; V was cut back by 9 bases and J by 6 bases. DNA of the CDR3: TGTGCCAGATCGAAACGAAGCGGGAGCAATGAGCAGTTCTTC. Translating gives CARSKRSGSNEQFF.

The V gene is TRBV27, the J gene TRBJ2-1; 11 bases line up with TRBD2. The ends lost 5 bases at V and 2 bases at J; junction bases unmatched: 20. Per germline, CDR1 MNHEY and CDR2 SMNVEV (reference sequence). There are 21 residues in the CDR3. The chain's CDR3 is CASSAPFSGTSGRLTYNEQFF. In DNA form, the CDR3 reads TGTGCCAGCAGTGCCCCTTTTTCTGGAACTAGCGGGAGACTTACCTACAATGAGCAGTTCTTC.

The J gene is TRBJ1-2, the V gene TRBV19; D is unresolved. Germline V gives CDR1 LNHDA, CDR2 SQIVND (reference sequence). This CDR3 comprises 13 residues. V was cut by 1 base and J by 3 bases, with 6 bases left in between. The CDR3 sequence is CASSIGVDYGYTF. The DNA of the CDR3 is TGTGCCAGTAGTATAGGAGTGGACTATGGCTACACCTTC. Complete variable domain (other parts from reference TRBV19 and TRBJ1-2): DGGITQSPKYLFRKEGQNVTLSCEQNLNHDAMYWYRQDPGQGLRLIYYSQIVNDFQKGDIAEGYSVSREKKESFPLTVTSAQKNPTAFYLCASSIGVDYGYTFGSGTRLTVV.

This chain links TRBV11-3 with TRBJ2-1; 11 bases line up with TRBD2. The CDR3 contains 17 residues. Germline assignment: CDR1 SGHNT and CDR2 YENEEA. V shed 2 bases, J shed 1 base, and the junction held 4 bases outside the gene matches. This CDR3 is CASSLTSGSLSYNEQFF. As DNA, the CDR3 is TGTGCCAGCAGCTTAACTAGCGGGAGTCTTTCCTACAATGAGCAGTTCTTC.

V gene TRBV3-1 (or the pseudogene TRBV3-2) combines with J gene TRBJ2-7; 11 nucleotides align to TRBD2. Germline V gene lookup returns CDR1 LGHDT and CDR2 YNNKEL (reference sequence). The J segment lost 7 bases and the V segment lost 0 bases, leaving 8 bases of the junction unmatched. The CDR3 extends over 16 amino acids. The CDR3 here is CASSQDLASGGLEQYF. The CDR3 DNA reads as TGTGCCAGCAGCCAAGACTTAGCTAGCGGGGGGTTGGAGCAGTACTTC.

In this sample, this clone turned up many times. The chain links TRBV18 to TRBJ1-6, with a tentative D call TRBD1 (6 bases). The CDR3 has 15 residues. V lost 5 bases, J lost 10 bases, and 18 bases lay in between. Germline CDR1 KGHSH, CDR2 LQKENI. The CDR3 DNA reads TGTGCCAGCTCAGCCGAACAGGGAGGGGAATCACCCCTCCACTTT. Translation: CASSAEQGGESPLHF.

This sequence joins TRBV5-4 and TRBJ2-1; 13 nucleotides agree with TRBD2. The ends lost 4 bases at V and 7 bases at J; junction bases unmatched: 8. Germline loops: CDR1 SGHNT, CDR2 YYREEE (reference sequence). The CDR3 is 16 amino acids. The CDR3 here is CASSPRTSGRENEQFF. The CDR3 DNA reads as TGTGCCAGCAGCCCCCGGACTAGCGGGAGAGAGAATGAGCAGTTCTTC.

DNA for the CDR3: TGTGCCAGCAGCCGGACAGGGGGGAATCAGCCCCAGCATTTT. It is translated as CASSRTGGNQPQHF. The chain recombines TRBV5-5 with TRBJ1-5, with 10 nucleotides matching TRBD1. V lost 4 bases and J lost 4; bases outside the gene matches: 2. Germline V gene sequence: CDR1 SGHKS, CDR2 YYEKEE (reference sequence). This CDR3 contains 14 residues.